These 20 T cell receptor beta chains were all obtained from the same sample, sequenced in a study of Ad26.COV2.S vaccination and SARS-CoV-2 variants. Using immunoSEQ multiplex PCR, the repertoire was profiled, and TCRdb retains in-frame clones only, with some absent. The repertoire holds about 350,000 clones, with about 90% as singletons. The source was peripheral blood, collected after recovery from COVID-19. The receptors here all came from a human donor who had recovered from COVID-19.

The gene calls are TRBV12-3 or TRBV12-4 and TRBJ1-1; D gene unclear. The CDR3 sequence is 13 residues long. V was cut by 5 bases and J by 5 bases, with 12 bases left in between. The CDR3 region has the DNA TGTGCCAGCAGTCAAGCGGTGCGGACTGAAGCTTTCTTT. This translates into CASSQAVRTEAFF.

The V gene is TRBV2, the J gene TRBJ2-1; D ambiguous. V lost 7 bases to trimming and J lost 12 bases, with 13 bases between them. Looked up from germline, CDR1 is SNHLY and CDR2 is FYNNEI. CDR3 length equals 11 residues. CDR3 sequence (DNA): TGTGCCAGCAAGACTCTACCTGGGCAGTTCTTC. It is translated as CASKTLPGQFF.

This clone appeared a single time. An end of the junction does not agree with germline; a read error may underlie this. The chain recombines TRBV7-7 with TRBJ2-2, with 8 nucleotides matching TRBD1. Looked up from germline, CDR1 is SSHAT and CDR2 is FNYEAQ (reference sequence). This CDR3 region has 17 residues. The CDR3 coding sequence is TGTGCTAGCAGCTATTGGACAGGGAACCTGAACACCGGGGAGCTGTTTTTT. Translating it yields CASSYWTGNLNTGELFF.

The rearrangement links TRBV7-2 to TRBJ2-5; D uncertain. CDR1 SGHTA and CDR2 FQGNSA come from the germline V gene. Trimming cost V 5 bases and J 4 bases, with 11 bases left between them. The CDR3 contains 13 residues. CDR3 protein: CASSRLVVETQYF. CDR3 sequence (DNA): TGTGCCAGCAGCCGCCTCGTGGTAGAGACCCAGTACTTC.

J is TRBJ2-6 and V is TRBV3-1 (or the pseudogene TRBV3-2), with unresolved D. The CDR3 extends over 15 amino acids. Germline CDR1 and CDR2: LGHDT and YNNKEL (reference sequence). V dropped 2 bases and J dropped 5 bases, with 10 bases sitting between them. For the CDR3, the DNA is TGTGCCAGCAGCCAATTTAATCCCCGGGCCAACGTCCTGACTTTC. This encodes CASSQFNPRANVLTF.

The chain links TRBV5-4 to TRBJ1-4; TRBD1 agrees at 7 bases. Trimming removed 0 bases from V and 0 bases from J; junction bases left unmatched: 14. The CDR3 length is 20 residues. Germline loops: CDR1 SGHNT, CDR2 YYREEE (reference sequence). DNA for the CDR3: TGTGCCAGCAGCTTGGGACAGGGATTCGGAAAGAGCTCAACTAATGAAAAACTGTTTTTT. Translated, it gives CASSLGQGFGKSSTNEKLFF.

This chain uses TRBV4-2 with TRBJ2-7; D unclear. V gave up 1 base and J gave up 5 bases, with 12 bases separating them. The CDR3 length is 14 residues. Germline CDR1 and CDR2: LGHNA and YNFKEQ. The CDR3 nucleotides read TGTGCCAGCAGCCAAGTCTCCGGATTAGACGAGCAGTACTTC. This sequence encodes CASSQVSGLDEQYF.

The chain is built from TRBV5-4 and TRBJ2-1; 15 nucleotides align to TRBD2. The CDR3 runs 15 residues. Germline V CDR1 and CDR2: SGHNT, YYREEE (reference sequence). The J segment lost 9 bases and the V segment lost 2 bases, leaving 3 bases of the junction unmatched. CDR3 in DNA: TGTGCCAGCAGCTTCGGGACTAGCGGGGGGCGTGAGCAGTTCTTC. It encodes CASSFGTSGGREQFF.

Concerning this clone itself: This specimen includes other DNA sequences encoding the same CDR3. The chain carries TRBV25-1 and TRBJ1-1; the D is unclear. The V end was cut by 1 base, the J end by 1 base, with 10 bases between. The CDR3 is 15 amino acids. Per the germline V gene, CDR1 is MGHDK and CDR2 is SYGVNS. This CDR3 is CASSESGYRNTEAFF. The CDR3 DNA reads as TGTGCCAGCAGTGAATCCGGATACCGGAACACTGAAGCTTTCTTT.

As DNA, the CDR3 is TGTGCCAGCAGTGACGTCGGGAGGTCCTTCCCTGGAAACACCATATATTTT. Translating gives CASSDVGRSFPGNTIYF. The V gene is TRBV2, the J gene TRBJ1-3; D is ambiguous. The CDR3 is 17 residues long. V lost 3 bases, J lost 2 bases, and 17 bases lay in between. Germline lookup yields CDR1 SNHLY and CDR2 FYNNEI.

The CDR3 DNA reads as TGTGCCAGCAGCTTATCGGGATCTGAAGCTTTCTTT. This codes for CASSLSGSEAFF. The chain is built from TRBV11-2 and TRBJ1-1, with D uncertain. Trimming removed 2 bases from V and 6 bases from J, with 7 bases in between. CDR1 is SGHAT and CDR2 is FQNNGV in the germline V gene. The CDR3 is made up of 12 amino acids.

This clone occurred once. The CDR3 region has the DNA TGTGCCAGCAGCGAGCCGGGGTATGAGCAGTTCTTC. It translates to CASSEPGYEQFF. This chain joins TRBV9 and TRBJ2-1; D perhaps matches TRBD2 (5 bases). Germline V lookup: CDR1 SGDLS, CDR2 YYNGEE. The CDR3 spans 12 residues. Trimming took off 3 bases at V and 8 bases at J, with 9 bases between the two ends. Full variable domain (outside the CDR3, taken from reference TRBV9 and TRBJ2-1): DSGVTQTPKHLITATGQRVTLRCSPRSGDLSVYWYQQSLDQGLQFLIQYYNGEERAKGNILERFSAQQFPDLHSELNLSSLELGDSALYFCASSEPGYEQFFGPGTRLTVL.

Only one count was recorded for this clone. The rearrangement joins TRBV5-4 to TRBJ2-3, with D possibly TRBD1 on 6 matching bases. Per the germline V gene, CDR1 is SGHNT and CDR2 is YYREEE (reference sequence). Trimming stripped 2 bases from V and 1 base from J, with 8 bases between. This CDR3 has 14 residues. CDR3 in amino acids: CASSFKGGTDTQYF. CDR3 sequence (DNA): TGTGCCAGCAGCTTTAAGGGGGGCACAGATACGCAGTATTTT.

The CDR3 sequence is CASRLGQGNYGYTF. The CDR3, as DNA: TGTGCCAGCCGGCTGGGACAGGGAAACTATGGCTACACCTTC. The J gene is TRBJ1-2, the V gene TRBV2; TRBD1 matches 9 bases. This CDR3 spans 14 amino acids. V lost 8 bases to trimming and J lost 2 bases; unmatched junction nucleotides: 6. Germline V gene lookup returns CDR1 SNHLY and CDR2 FYNNEI. The full variable domain, with the rest looked up from reference TRBV2 and TRBJ1-2, is EPEVTQTPSHQVTQMGQEVILRCVPISNHLYFYWYRQILGQKVEFLVSFYNNEISEKSEIFDDQFSVERPDGSNFTLKIRSTKLEDSAMYFCASRLGQGNYGYTFGSGTRLTVV.

The rearrangement links TRBV7-9 to TRBJ1-3; D is uncertain. The CDR3 is made up of 15 amino acids. V gave up 5 bases and J gave up 0 bases, with 11 bases separating them. Germline V lookup: CDR1 SEHNR, CDR2 FQNEAQ (reference sequence). CDR3 coding DNA: TGTGCCAGCAGCCCACGGGGTCCCTCTGGAAACACCATATATTTT. Protein sequence: CASSPRGPSGNTIYF.

The chain has TRBV27 and TRBJ1-3, with D unresolved. Trimming cost V 5 bases and J 1 base, with 6 bases left between them. The germline V gene has CDR1 MNHEY and CDR2 SMNVEV (reference sequence). This CDR3 spans 13 amino acids. The CDR3 loop reads CASSPLSGNTIYF. In DNA, the CDR3 is TGTGCCAGCAGTCCACTATCTGGAAACACCATATATTTT.

As to this clone: Additional DNA sequences in this sample encode the identical CDR3. V usage is TRBV6-5 and J usage is TRBJ2-7; no definite D call. There are 13 residues in the CDR3. Germline V gene sequence: CDR1 MNHEY, CDR2 SVGAGI. Trimming stripped 5 bases from V and 3 bases from J, with 11 bases between. CDR3: CASSPGLFYEQYF. For the CDR3, the DNA is TGTGCCAGCAGTCCCGGGCTCTTCTACGAGCAGTACTTC.

The chain combines TRBV20-1 with TRBJ1-4; no reliable D call. The CDR3 sequence is 11 residues long. CDR1 is DFQATT, CDR2 SNEGSKA, per germline (reference sequence). The V end lost 3 bases, the J end lost 8 bases, and 7 bases lay between the germline ends. The CDR3 bases are TGCAGTGCTAGGGAAGCCGAAAAACTGTTTTTT. Translating gives CSAREAEKLFF.

The V call is TRBV9, the J call TRBJ1-6; the match to TRBD1 covers 9 bases. The V segment lost 3 bases and the J segment 15 bases; nucleotides outside the gene matches: 7. CDR3 length: 13 residues. CDR1 and CDR2 from the germline V gene are SGDLS and YYNGEE. The CDR3 sequence: CASSARQGGLLHF. CDR3 in DNA: TGTGCCAGCAGCGCCCGACAGGGGGGTCTCCTCCACTTT.

Only one count was recorded for this clone. The chain is built from TRBV5-6 and TRBJ1-2; 8 bases match TRBD1. The CDR3 sequence is 14 residues long. Per the germline V gene, CDR1 is SGHDT and CDR2 is YYEEEE. The junction had 8 bases not matched to a gene; V was cut back by 6 bases and J by 4 bases. The CDR3 nucleotides are TGTGCCAGCACATCGGGACAGGAACGCTATGGCTACACCTTC. Amino acid sequence: CASTSGQERYGYTF.